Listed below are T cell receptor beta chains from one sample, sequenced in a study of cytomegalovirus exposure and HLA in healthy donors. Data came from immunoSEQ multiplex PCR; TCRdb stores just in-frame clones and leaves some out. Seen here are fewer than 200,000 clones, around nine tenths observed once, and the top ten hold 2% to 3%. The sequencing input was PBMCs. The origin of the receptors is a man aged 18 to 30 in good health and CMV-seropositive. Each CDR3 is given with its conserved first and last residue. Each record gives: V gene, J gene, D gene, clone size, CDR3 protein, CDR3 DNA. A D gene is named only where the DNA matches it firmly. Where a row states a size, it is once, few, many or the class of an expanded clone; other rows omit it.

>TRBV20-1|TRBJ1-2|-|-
CSATGGYTF
TGCAGTGCCACAGGTGGCTACACCTTC
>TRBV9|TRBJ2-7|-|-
CASSVGGRIGEQYF
TGTGCCAGCAGCGTAGGGGGGCGAATCGGCGAGCAGTACTTC
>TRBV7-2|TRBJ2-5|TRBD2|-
CASSRLAGGQETQYF
TGTGCCAGCAGCCGACTAGCGGGAGGGCAAGAGACCCAGTACTTC
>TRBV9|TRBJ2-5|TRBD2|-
CASSPFTSASETQYF
TGTGCCAGCAGCCCATTTACTAGCGCAAGCGAGACCCAGTACTTC
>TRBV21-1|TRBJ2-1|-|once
CASSQLRTGSSYNEQFF
TGTGCCAGCAGTCAGCTCCGGACAGGAAGCTCCTACAATGAGCAGTTCTTC
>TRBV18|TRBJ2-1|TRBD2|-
CASSQLAGGYNEQFF
TGTGCCAGCTCACAACTAGCGGGGGGGTACAATGAGCAGTTCTTC
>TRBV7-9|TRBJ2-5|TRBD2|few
CASSFSPGLGQHLGETQYF
TGTGCCAGCAGCTTCTCGCCGGGACTAGGTCAACACCTCGGAGAGACCCAGTACTTC
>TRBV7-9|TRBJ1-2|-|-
CASSPGGGGFGYTF
TGTGCCAGCAGCCCAGGAGGGGGGGGCTTTGGCTACACCTTC
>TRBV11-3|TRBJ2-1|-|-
CASSLGDGGSYAYEQFF
TGTGCCAGCAGCTTGGGGGACGGGGGATCTTACGCTTATGAGCAGTTCTTC
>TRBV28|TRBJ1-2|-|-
CASTPGYGYTF
TGTGCCAGCACCCCCGGTTATGGCTACACCTTC
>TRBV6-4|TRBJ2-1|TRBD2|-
CASSDTGGSNNEQFF
TGTGCCAGCAGTGATACAGGCGGGAGTAATAATGAGCAGTTCTTC
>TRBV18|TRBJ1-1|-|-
CASSPAAGGEAFF
TGTGCCAGCTCACCCGCCGCGGGTGGGGAAGCTTTCTTT
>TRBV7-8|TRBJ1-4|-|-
CASSLDEGTTTNEKLFF
TGTGCCAGCAGCTTAGATGAAGGGACAACAACTAATGAAAAACTGTTTTTT
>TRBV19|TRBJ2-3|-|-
CASSYSWRVRDTQYF
TGTGCCAGTAGTTACAGCTGGAGGGTCCGCGATACGCAGTATTTT
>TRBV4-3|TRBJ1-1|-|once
CASSQVIPPEVNTEAFF
TGCGCCAGCAGCCAAGTTATACCCCCGGAGGTGAACACTGAAGCTTTCTTT
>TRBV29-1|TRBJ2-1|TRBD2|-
CSVVGVLAGGTVSYNEQFF
TGCAGCGTTGTGGGAGTACTAGCGGGAGGCACTGTTTCTTACAATGAGCAGTTCTTC
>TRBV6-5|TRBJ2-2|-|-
CASSYSHAHTGELFF
TGTGCCAGCAGTTACTCGCATGCGCACACCGGGGAGCTGTTTTTT
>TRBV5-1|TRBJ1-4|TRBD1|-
CASRQGAANEKLFF
TGCGCCAGCCGCCAGGGGGCAGCTAATGAAAAACTGTTTTTT
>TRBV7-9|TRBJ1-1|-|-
CASSEVGGHTEAFF
TGTGCCAGCAGCGAGGTGGGGGGACACACTGAAGCTTTCTTT
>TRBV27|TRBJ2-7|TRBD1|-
CASSRLTGAYEQYF
TGTGCCAGCAGCCGCCTGACAGGGGCCTACGAGCAGTACTTC
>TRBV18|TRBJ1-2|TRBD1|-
CASSHTKSRDRGDYGYTF
TGTGCCAGCTCCCACACTAAGTCCCGGGACAGGGGAGACTATGGCTACACCTTC
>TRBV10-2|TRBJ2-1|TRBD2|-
CASSENGLVVHEQFF
TGCGCCAGCAGTGAGAACGGACTAGTGGTTCATGAGCAGTTCTTC
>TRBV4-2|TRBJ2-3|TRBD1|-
CASSPGRGLAGTDTQYF
TGTGCCAGCAGCCCCGGAAGGGGGCTAGCTGGCACAGATACGCAGTATTTT
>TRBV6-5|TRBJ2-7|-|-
CASSYGGRGSYEQYF
TGTGCCAGCAGTTACGGGGGACGGGGGAGCTACGAGCAGTACTTC
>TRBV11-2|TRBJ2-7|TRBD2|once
CASSLGGGSSYEQYF
TGTGCCAGCAGCTTAGGGGGGGGGAGCTCCTACGAGCAGTACTTC
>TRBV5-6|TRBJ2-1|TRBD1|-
CASSLGDRAYNEQFF
TGTGCCAGCAGCTTGGGGGACAGGGCCTACAATGAGCAGTTCTTC
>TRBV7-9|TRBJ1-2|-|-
CASSTSGETYGYTF
TGTGCCAGCAGTACCTCAGGGGAAACATATGGCTACACCTTC
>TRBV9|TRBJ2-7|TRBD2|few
CASSQAGVGTYEQYF
TGTGCCAGCAGCCAGGCGGGGGTCGGGACGTACGAGCAGTACTTC
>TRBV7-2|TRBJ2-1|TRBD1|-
CASSAQGAGNEQFF
TGTGCCAGCAGCGCTCAGGGGGCGGGCAATGAGCAGTTCTTC